This T cell receptor beta chain is drawn from a study of cytomegalovirus exposure and HLA in healthy donors. The PCR ran on 60 Vbeta and 13 Jbeta primers. Libraries were prepared by immunoSEQ multiplex PCR; TCRdb keeps only in-frame clonotypes and omits some of them. The sample has roughly 34,000 clones. Looked up from germline, CDR1 is PRHDT and CDR2 is FYEKMQ (reference sequence). V lost 6 bases to trimming and J lost 0 bases, with 8 bases between them. The length of the CDR3 is 13 residues. This receptor was obtained from a woman aged 35 to 49 in good health and CMV-seropositive. Sequenced input: PBMCs. The chain combines TRBV13 with TRBJ1-1; no firm D call. DNA for the CDR3: TGTGCCAGCAGGAGGAGTATGAACACTGAAGCTTTCTTT. Translating gives CASRRSMNTEAFF.